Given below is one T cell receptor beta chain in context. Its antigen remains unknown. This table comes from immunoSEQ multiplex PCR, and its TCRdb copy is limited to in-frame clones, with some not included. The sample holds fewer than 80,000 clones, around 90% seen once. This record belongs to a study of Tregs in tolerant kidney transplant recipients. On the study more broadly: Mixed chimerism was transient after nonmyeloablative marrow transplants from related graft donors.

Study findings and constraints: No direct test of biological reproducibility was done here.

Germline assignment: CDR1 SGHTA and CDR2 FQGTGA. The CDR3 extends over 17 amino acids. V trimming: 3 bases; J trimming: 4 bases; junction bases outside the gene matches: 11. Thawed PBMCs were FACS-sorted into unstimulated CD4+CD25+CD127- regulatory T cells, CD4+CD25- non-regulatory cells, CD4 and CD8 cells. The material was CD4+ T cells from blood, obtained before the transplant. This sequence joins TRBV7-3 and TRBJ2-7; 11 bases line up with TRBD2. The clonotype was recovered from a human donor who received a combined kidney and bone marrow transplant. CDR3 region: CASSLNAASGRSYEQYF. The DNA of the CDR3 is TGTGCCAGCAGCTTGAACGCCGCTAGCGGGAGGAGTTACGAGCAGTACTTC.